This T cell receptor beta chain was captured in a study of T cells in Graves' hyperthyroidism and ophthalmopathy. This clonotype was counted only a few times. Amplified TCR beta CDR3 regions came from RNA transcripts. With the HTBI primer set, the TCR CDR3 went through a first round of RT-PCR. TCRdb fed the multiplex PCR reads into MiXCR, producing one record per CDR3 protein. The table includes about 620,000 distinct CDR3 sequences, 15% to 20% detected once. The CDR3 contains 18 residues. V gave up 6 bases and J gave up 3 bases; unmatched junction bases: 17. The V gene is TRBV12-3 or TRBV12-4, the J gene TRBJ2-1; 7 nucleotides match TRBD1. This receptor was obtained from a woman in her 30s with Graves' hyperthyroidism. The specimen was blood. The CDR3 coding sequence is TGTGCCAGCAGCTCCAACAGGGGATTTAGCGAGGTCTACAATGAGCAGTTCTTC. Amino acids: CASSSNRGFSEVYNEQFF.